These 28 T cell receptor beta chains originate from one sample sequenced in a study of blood T cells in healthy people across ages. It was with a sample-barcoded 5' primer and a J-beta primer mix that a second PCR of about 6 to 12 cycles was run. Via MiXCR, TCRdb re-called the 5' RACE reads, giving one row per CDR3 protein. The table records roughly 800,000 distinct CDR3 sequences, roughly 60% of them present only once. What was sequenced was blood. These receptors came from a man aged 25-45 years in good health.

This clonotype was seen more than once but under ten times. The chain uses TRBV20-1 and TRBJ2-1; TRBD2 matches 7 bases. This CDR3 is 15 amino acids long. V was pared by 2 bases and J by 4 bases, with 8 bases of the junction left unmatched. In germline, CDR1 is DFQATT, CDR2 SNEGSKA (reference sequence). The CDR3 region has the DNA TGCAGTGCTAGAAAGGGCCAGCGGGGTTACAATGAGCAGTTCTTC. It yields the protein CSARKGQRGYNEQFF.

The gene calls are TRBV6-9 and TRBJ1-1; 7 bases are shared with TRBD1. V lost 7 bases, J lost 3 bases, and 8 bases stayed unmatched. The germline V gene encodes CDR1 MNHGY and CDR2 SVAAGI. The CDR3 loop spans 14 amino acids. This chain's CDR3 is CASTLRDSDTEAFF. DNA for the CDR3: TGTGCCAGCACCCTTAGGGACAGCGACACTGAAGCTTTCTTT.

This sequence joins TRBV29-1 and TRBJ1-1; D unresolved. The germline CDR1 and CDR2 sequences are SQVTM and ANQGSEA. CDR3 size: 11 residues. The CDR3 DNA sequence: TGCACCTCGGTCCTGGGGACTGAAGCTTTCTTT. Translation gives CTSVLGTEAFF.

The rearrangement links TRBV20-1 to TRBJ2-1; 13 bases agree with TRBD2. Germline loops: CDR1 DFQATT, CDR2 SNEGSKA (reference sequence). CDR3 length: 15 amino acids. With V trimmed by 5 bases and J by 5 bases, 6 bases remained unmatched. CDR3: CSAFPGLAGDNEQFF. CDR3 in DNA: TGCAGTGCTTTCCCTGGACTAGCGGGAGACAATGAGCAGTTCTTC.

The chain employs TRBV20-1 and TRBJ1-2, with D tentatively TRBD1 (5 bases). With 3 bases removed from V and 8 bases from J, the gap between germline ends came to 16 bases. This CDR3 spans 13 amino acids. The germline CDR1 and CDR2 sequences are DFQATT and SNEGSKA (reference sequence). Here the CDR3 reads CSARWQGIGGYTF. Here the CDR3 DNA reads TGCAGTGCTAGGTGGCAGGGCATTGGCGGCTACACCTTC.

This clonotype was counted a few times. This CDR3 reads CASSSTVSGANVLTF. DNA of the CDR3: TGTGCCAGCAGCTCGACGGTATCTGGGGCCAACGTCCTGACTTTC. The J gene is TRBJ2-6, the V gene TRBV7-2, with unresolved D. Trimming pared 4 bases from V and 1 base from J, leaving 8 bases between. The CDR3 loop spans 15 amino acids. Germline V gene lookup returns CDR1 SGHTA and CDR2 FQGNSA.

This clonotype was seen only a few times. The chain combines TRBV28 with TRBJ2-7, with 8 positions matching TRBD1. There are 14 residues in the CDR3. Germline assignment: CDR1 MDHEN and CDR2 SYDVKM. With 8 bases clipped from V and 5 bases from J, the junction kept 11 bases outside the gene matches. CDR3 nucleotide sequence: TGTGCCAGCGGGAAGGACAGGGTTCTGGACGAGCAGTACTTC. The encoded protein is CASGKDRVLDEQYF.

V is TRBV4-1 and J is TRBJ1-1, with a possible D match to TRBD1 (6 bases). This CDR3 is built from 16 residues. With 0 bases removed from V and 0 bases from J, the gap between germline ends came to 11 bases. In germline, CDR1 is MGHRA, CDR2 YSYEKL. CDR3: CASSQEGGRMNTEAFF. The CDR3 region has the DNA TGCGCCAGCAGCCAAGAAGGGGGGCGGATGAACACTGAAGCTTTCTTT.

About this clonotype: The junction does not match germline at one end; this may be a read error. V gene TRBV7-2 combines with J gene TRBJ1-1; D remains ambiguous. Germline V gene data show CDR1 as SGHTA and CDR2 as FQGNSA. The CDR3 spans 13 residues. The CDR3 nucleotides are TGTGCCAGCAGCTTAGTCGAGAACATTGAAGCTTTCTTT. Its protein is CASSLVENIEAFF.

This chain links TRBV28 with TRBJ2-3, with 7 bases that match TRBD1. CDR3 length: 14 residues. Germline loops: CDR1 MDHEN, CDR2 SYDVKM. After removal of 7 bases from V and 1 base from J, the junction contained 5 bases not matched to a gene. The CDR3 spells CASTTGQGTDTQYF. The DNA for the CDR3 is TGTGCCAGCACAACCGGACAGGGCACAGATACGCAGTATTTT.

CDR3 nucleotides: TGTGCCTGGAACACGGGAATGAAGACCCAGTACTTC. It specifies CAWNTGMKTQYF. The genes are TRBV30 and TRBJ2-5; maybe TRBD2 (5 bases). V was clipped by 4 bases and J by 6 bases, with 12 bases between them. This CDR3 region has 12 residues. Germline V gives CDR1 GTSNPN, CDR2 SVGIG (reference sequence). The variable domain in full, completed from reference TRBV30 and TRBJ2-5, reads SQTIHQWPATLVQPVGSPLSLECTVEGTSNPNLYWYRQAAGRGLQLLFYSVGIGQISSEVPQNLSASRPQDRQFILSSKKLLLSDSGFYLCAWNTGMKTQYFGPGTRLLVL.

V usage is TRBV6-5 and J usage is TRBJ1-6; D is undetermined. The CDR3 extends over 15 amino acids. Between the trimmed V and J ends, which lost 6 bases and 0 bases, there was a span of 9 bases. Germline lookup yields CDR1 MNHEY and CDR2 SVGAGI. CDR3: CASRLGSSYNSPLHF. The CDR3 coding sequence is TGTGCCAGCAGATTAGGAAGCTCCTATAATTCACCCCTCCACTTT.

The CDR3 coding sequence is TGTGCCAGCAAAGGAGGACAGGGGGTGTCAGATACGCAGTATTTT. Its translation is CASKGGQGVSDTQYF. This chain uses TRBV7-2 with TRBJ2-3, with TRBD1 identical over 10 bases. V dropped 7 bases and J dropped 4; count of bases not matched to a gene: 8. Germline CDR1 and CDR2: SGHTA and FQGNSA. The CDR3 has 15 amino acids.

The rearrangement links TRBV7-2 to TRBJ2-1; D is perhaps TRBD2 (6 bases). Germline CDR1 SGHTA, CDR2 FQGNSA. The CDR3 spans 14 residues. V dropped 5 bases and J dropped 7 bases, with 15 bases sitting between them. The CDR3 region is CASSKEEGLNEQFF. The CDR3 region has the DNA TGTGCCAGCAGCAAAGAGGAGGGCCTGAATGAGCAGTTCTTC.

This rearrangement joins TRBV25-1 to TRBJ1-2; 9 nucleotides agree with TRBD1. This CDR3 region has 16 residues. The germline CDR1 and CDR2 sequences are MGHDK and SYGVNS. After removal of 6 bases from V and 9 bases from J, the junction contained 17 bases not matched to a gene. DNA of the CDR3: TGTGCCAGCAGAGGACAGGGGCGGGGAGGGGGTCTGAGCTACACCTTC. Translating gives CASRGQGRGGGLSYTF.

The chain recombines TRBV6-5 with TRBJ2-3; tentatively, D is TRBD1 (5 bases). CDR3 length: 16 amino acids. Germline CDR1 is MNHEY and CDR2 is SVGAGI. V was clipped by 5 bases and J by 3 bases, with 18 bases between them. The CDR3 DNA follows: TGTGCCAGCAGTATACTCAGGGCGGAAGCTACAGATACGCAGTATTTT. This sequence encodes CASSILRAEATDTQYF.

In this sample, this clonotype turned up a few times. V is TRBV19 and J is TRBJ2-3; D possibly corresponds to TRBD2 (6 bases). The CDR3 contains 13 residues. V shed 7 bases and J shed 6 bases, with 14 bases lying between them. Germline CDR1 reads LNHDA; CDR2 reads SQIVND (reference sequence). The CDR3 DNA is TGTGCCAGTACGCAGCGGGCATGGGATACGCAGTATTTT. Its protein product is CASTQRAWDTQYF.

On this clonotype: The junction departs from the called germline gene at one end, perhaps through a read error. The V call is TRBV7-2, the J call TRBJ2-1, with 7 positions matching TRBD2. Germline-derived CDR1 and CDR2 are SGHTA and FQGNSA. CDR3 length: 17 residues. CDR3 in amino acids: CASSFLMGGSGQNEQFF. Written as DNA, the CDR3 is TGTGCCAGCAGCTTCCTAATGGGGGGGTCAGGGCAGAATGAGCAGTTTTTC.

The V and J genes are TRBV30 and TRBJ1-1; D perhaps matches TRBD1 (5 bases). Germline V gene sequence: CDR1 GTSNPN, CDR2 SVGIG (reference sequence). The length of the CDR3 is 12 residues. V gave up 0 bases and J gave up 3 bases, with 5 bases separating them. The CDR3 sequence is CAWSVGDTEAFF. CDR3 nucleotides: TGTGCCTGGAGTGTGGGGGACACTGAAGCTTTCTTT.

V usage is TRBV21-1 and J usage is TRBJ2-7. TRBV21-1 represents a pseudogene. This CDR3 contains 15 residues. CDR3 loop: CASSSGSGSYYEQYF. The CDR3 DNA reads TGTGCCAGCAGCAGTGGGTCGGGGTCCTACTACGAGCAGTACTTC.

This chain joins TRBV20-1 and TRBJ1-1, with D unclear. Germline V gene data show CDR1 as DFQATT and CDR2 as SNEGSKA (reference sequence). Trimming removed 1 base at V and 7 bases at J, with 16 bases between. The CDR3 runs to 14 residues. The CDR3 bases are TGCAGTGCTAGAGGGGAGGCCTCACTCCGTGAAGCTTTCTTT. Its protein product is CSARGEASLREAFF.

This clonotype was observed a few times. V usage is TRBV25-1 and J usage is TRBJ1-2; D remains ambiguous. V lost 10 bases and J 7 bases, leaving 19 bases between the germline ends. This CDR3 spans 13 amino acids. The germline CDR1 and CDR2 sequences are MGHDK and SYGVNS. The CDR3 sequence: CATLTEDVGGYTF. DNA for the CDR3: TGTGCCACCTTGACGGAGGACGTCGGTGGCTACACCTTC.

The chain combines TRBV19 with TRBJ1-5; D unclear. Germline V gene data show CDR1 as LNHDA and CDR2 as SQIVND (reference sequence). CDR3 size: 14 residues. Trimming took 2 bases from V and 7 from J, leaving 12 bases between them. The CDR3 region has the DNA TGTGCCAGTAGTATATCCCAAGTGGAGCAGCCCCAGCATTTT. Encoded protein: CASSISQVEQPQHF.

This clonotype has a handful of counts. V usage is TRBV18 and J usage is TRBJ1-6; D is uncertain. This CDR3 comprises 16 residues. With 0 bases removed from V and 7 bases from J, the gap between germline ends came to 13 bases. Germline V gene data show CDR1 as KGHSH and CDR2 as LQKENI. The CDR3 nucleotides are TGTGCCAGCTCACCACCAGGGAGAGACCTAAATTCACCCCTCCACTTT. It translates to CASSPPGRDLNSPLHF.

The chain carries TRBV5-1 and TRBJ2-7; 8 positions match TRBD1. CDR3 size: 13 residues. V lost 7 bases and J lost 4; bases outside the gene matches: 7. From germline, CDR1 is SGHRS and CDR2 YFSETQ. CDR3 bases: TGCGCCAGCTCTATGGGACAGGTTTACGAGCAGTACTTC. The encoded protein is CASSMGQVYEQYF.

V and J are TRBV6-5 and TRBJ2-2; D is uncertain. Germline CDR1 MNHEY, CDR2 SVGAGI. The CDR3 consists of 13 residues. Trimming shortened V by 8 bases and J by 6 bases, and 13 bases separated the two germline ends. The CDR3 spells CASCGDDAGELFF. In DNA, the CDR3 is TGTGCCAGCTGTGGGGATGATGCCGGGGAGCTGTTTTTT.

The chain joins TRBV20-1 to TRBJ2-3; tentatively, D is TRBD2 (5 bases). The germline CDR1 and CDR2 sequences are DFQATT and SNEGSKA (reference sequence). Trimming stripped 0 bases from V and 0 bases from J, with 10 bases between. The CDR3 has 15 amino acids. CDR3 in DNA: TGCAGTGCTAGAGACCTAGCTAGGAGCACAGATACGCAGTATTTT. This encodes CSARDLARSTDTQYF.

V and J are TRBV20-1 and TRBJ1-1, with D tentatively TRBD1 (6 bases). V lost 6 bases, J lost 4 bases, and 15 bases lay in between. Germline V lookup: CDR1 DFQATT, CDR2 SNEGSKA (reference sequence). The CDR3 totals 13 residues. Here the CDR3 DNA reads TGCAGTGCCGCTGGGGGGGCGGCCACTGAAGCTTTCTTT. As protein: CSAAGGAATEAFF.